The 20 T cell receptor beta chains reported below all come from one sample, sequenced in a study of blood T cell dynamics during melanoma immunotherapy. Profiling relied on immunoSEQ multiplex PCR, and the TCRdb table lists in-frame clones only, not all of them. The table lists more than 250 clones, about 90% of them singletons. Time point noted: week 3, after first cycle of checkpoint inhibitor. The material was naive CD8+ T cells from blood, obtained from a patient treated with checkpoint blockade. These receptors were obtained from a human donor with melanoma.

V and J are TRBV28 and TRBJ2-7; the D gene is possibly TRBD1 (5 bases). The germline CDR1 and CDR2 sequences are MDHEN and SYDVKM. Trimming took off 3 bases at V and 0 bases at J, with 6 bases between the two ends. CDR3 length equals 13 residues. The CDR3 spells CASSFDSSYEQYF. The CDR3 nucleotides are TGTGCCAGCAGTTTCGACAGCTCCTACGAGCAGTACTTC.

This rearrangement joins TRBV27 to TRBJ2-1; 7 positions agree with TRBD2. V was clipped by 1 base and J by 8 bases; unmatched bases: 8. The CDR3 totals 15 residues. Germline CDR1 and CDR2: MNHEY and SMNVEV (reference sequence). The CDR3 DNA sequence: TGTGCCAGCAGTTTATTGGGGGAGGGCCTCTATGAGCAGTTCTTC. Translation: CASSLLGEGLYEQFF.

V usage is TRBV27 and J usage is TRBJ2-2; TRBD2 aligns across 12 bases. The V segment lost 3 bases and the J segment 1 base; nucleotides outside the gene matches: 6. Germline V CDR1 and CDR2: MNHEY, SMNVEV (reference sequence). The CDR3 is 18 residues long. Here the CDR3 DNA reads TGTGCCAGCAGTTTTTCTAGCGGGAGGGCCGGGAACACCGGGGAGCTGTTTTTT. Translated: CASSFSSGRAGNTGELFF.

The V and J genes are TRBV6-5 and TRBJ1-1, with 10 bases identical to TRBD1. V shed 4 bases, J shed 0 bases, and the junction held 2 bases outside the gene matches. The CDR3 extends over 15 amino acids. From germline, CDR1 is MNHEY and CDR2 SVGAGI. The DNA of the CDR3 is TGTGCCAGCAGTTGGACAGGGGGGCTGAACACTGAAGCTTTCTTT. As protein: CASSWTGGLNTEAFF.

The chain joins TRBV4-2 to TRBJ2-1; 10 bases map to TRBD2. Germline CDR1 LGHNA, CDR2 YNFKEQ. The V gene end was trimmed by 3 bases and the J gene end by 3 bases; junction bases not matched to a gene: 5. This CDR3 spans 16 amino acids. The CDR3 DNA reads as TGTGCCAGCAGCCACCTAGCGGGAGATGGCTACAATGAGCAGTTCTTC. Residues: CASSHLAGDGYNEQFF.

J is TRBJ1-1 and V is TRBV23-1; tentative D call: TRBD1 (6 bases). TRBV23-1 is identified as an open reading frame with a role that is uncertain. Trimming removed 9 bases from V and 7 bases from J, with 12 bases in between. This CDR3 is 11 amino acids long. The CDR3 nucleotides read TGCGCCAGGCAGGAACAGGGTGAAGCTTTCTTT. This codes for CARQEQGEAFF.

Note on this clone: A junction boundary mismatches the germline segment, possibly from a read error. V and J are TRBV5-5 and TRBJ1-2, with 7 bases matching TRBD1. CDR3 size: 15 residues. Germline-derived CDR1 and CDR2 are SGHKS and YYEKEE (reference sequence). The CDR3 sequence: CASSVDRSNYYDYTF. The CDR3 DNA follows: TGTGCCAGCAGCGTGGACAGGTCAAACTACTATGACTACACCTTC.

V and J are TRBV9 and TRBJ2-2; the D is unclear. V shed 0 bases and J shed 7 bases, with 4 bases lying between them. The germline gives CDR1 SGDLS, CDR2 YYNGEE. This CDR3 is built from 12 residues. The DNA of the CDR3 is TGTGCCAGCAGCGTAGGTGGCGGGGAGCTGTTTTTT. It encodes CASSVGGGELFF. The full variable domain, its missing parts supplied by reference TRBV9 and TRBJ2-2, is DSGVTQTPKHLITATGQRVTLRCSPRSGDLSVYWYQQSLDQGLQFLIQYYNGEERAKGNILERFSAQQFPDLHSELNLSSLELGDSALYFCASSVGGGELFFGEGSRLTVL.

This clone is a singleton in its sample. The J gene is TRBJ1-2, the V gene TRBV18, with a weak D call TRBD1 (5 bases). V was pared by 4 bases and J by 4 bases, with 25 bases between. Germline CDR1 KGHSH, CDR2 LQKENI. The CDR3 covers 18 residues. CDR3 residues: CASSRTSLEGRRTYGYTF. The CDR3 DNA follows: TGTGCCAGCTCACGAACCTCCCTCGAGGGACGGAGGACCTATGGCTACACCTTC.

This clone was detected a few times. The chain combines TRBV5-1 with TRBJ2-5; 8 bases map to TRBD2. This CDR3 is built from 14 residues. Germline V gene lookup returns CDR1 SGHRS and CDR2 YFSETQ. J was trimmed by 4 bases and V by 5 bases; bases with no gene match: 7. DNA of the CDR3: TGCGCCAGCAGAGAGGGACTAGTTCGAGAGACCCAGTACTTC. It encodes CASREGLVRETQYF.

The chain recombines TRBV7-9 with TRBJ2-1, with 7 bases fitting TRBD2. CDR3 length: 15 amino acids. Germline V gene data show CDR1 as SEHNR and CDR2 as FQNEAQ (reference sequence). Trimming cost V 7 bases and J 1 base; bases outside gene matches: 7. The CDR3 loop is CASIGRLASYNEQFF. The CDR3, as DNA: TGTGCCAGCATCGGGAGACTAGCATCCTACAATGAGCAGTTCTTC.

The chain carries TRBV10-3 and TRBJ2-5; D ambiguous. The CDR3 spans 15 residues. The V end lost 11 bases, the J end lost 1 base, and 20 bases lay between the germline ends. CDR1 ENHRY and CDR2 SYGVKD come from the germline V gene. DNA of the CDR3: TGTGCCGTTCGGTCGGGTTTGAGAAGCCAAGAGACCCAGTACTTC. The encoded protein is CAVRSGLRSQETQYF.

The chain has TRBV28 and TRBJ2-7; D remains ambiguous. Trimming took off 5 bases at V and 5 bases at J, with 7 bases between the two ends. This CDR3 has 11 residues. Per the germline V gene, CDR1 is MDHEN and CDR2 is SYDVKM. CDR3 sequence reads: CASSRPNEQYF. Written as DNA, the CDR3 is TGTGCCAGCAGTCGTCCCAACGAGCAGTACTTC.

The chain has TRBV2 and TRBJ2-5; 8 bases match TRBD2. The germline CDR1 and CDR2 sequences are SNHLY and FYNNEI. This CDR3 has 14 amino acids. V dropped 3 bases and J dropped 5; count of bases not matched to a gene: 5. The CDR3 DNA follows: TGTGCCAGCAGTGATGAAGTAGCGGGGGAGACCCAGTACTTC. Its protein is CASSDEVAGETQYF.

The rearrangement links TRBV7-9 to TRBJ1-1; TRBD1 matches 7 bases. The germline gives CDR1 SEHNR, CDR2 FQNEAQ (reference sequence). This CDR3 is built from 13 residues. Trimming at V came to 5 bases and at J to 6 bases, leaving 6 bases not matched to a gene. This CDR3 reads CASSPQGLAEAFF. CDR3 coding DNA: TGTGCCAGCAGCCCACAGGGGCTGGCTGAAGCTTTCTTT.

This rearrangement joins TRBV27 to TRBJ2-7; no definite D call. V lost 8 bases and J lost 7, with 15 bases in between. The germline CDR1 and CDR2 sequences are MNHEY and SMNVEV (reference sequence). The CDR3 totals 12 residues. The CDR3 DNA reads as TGTGCCAGCGGAACCACCCCCGGAGAGCAGTACTTC. Residues: CASGTTPGEQYF.

This chain joins TRBV6-8 and TRBJ1-1, with D possibly TRBD1 on 5 matching bases. Germline CDR1 MNHGY, CDR2 SAAAGT. Trimming took off 6 bases at V and 5 bases at J, with 16 bases between the two ends. The CDR3 extends over 14 amino acids. This CDR3 reads CASSRTSEGTEAFF. The CDR3 DNA sequence: TGTGCCAGCAGCCGTACATCCGAGGGGACTGAAGCTTTCTTT.

V gene TRBV7-9 combines with J gene TRBJ2-5, with D possibly TRBD1 on 5 matching bases. Trimming shortened V by 5 bases and J by 2 bases, and 18 bases separated the two germline ends. CDR1 is SEHNR, CDR2 FQNEAQ, per germline (reference sequence). CDR3 length: 16 residues. In DNA, the CDR3 is TGTGCCAGCAGCCCCTCCTATGGGGCCCTACAAGAGACCCAGTACTTC. This sequence encodes CASSPSYGALQETQYF.

The rearrangement links TRBV9 to TRBJ2-5; a weak D match, TRBD2 (5 bases). The V end lost 7 bases, the J end lost 5 bases, and 15 bases lay between the germline ends. CDR1 and CDR2 from the germline V gene are SGDLS and YYNGEE. This CDR3 has 13 residues. CDR3 residues: CASEGRYGETQYF. In DNA form, the CDR3 reads TGTGCCAGCGAGGGAAGATATGGGGAGACCCAGTACTTC.

V gene TRBV19 combines with J gene TRBJ2-1; D may match TRBD1 or TRBD2 (5 bases each). V was clipped by 7 bases and J by 0 bases, with 10 bases between them. CDR1 is LNHDA and CDR2 is SQIVND in the germline V gene (reference sequence). This CDR3 is built from 14 residues. This CDR3 is CASNPGASYNEQFF. For the CDR3, the DNA is TGTGCCAGTAACCCCGGGGCCTCCTACAATGAGCAGTTCTTC.